The clone carrying this TCR beta chain showed up just once. Its specificity is not known. The study ran its PCR with 60 Vbeta and 13 Jbeta primers. Profiling relied on immunoSEQ multiplex PCR, and the TCRdb table lists in-frame clones only, not all of them. The repertoire holds fewer than 150,000 clones, with over 70% as singletons. This sample was included in a study of cytomegalovirus exposure and HLA in healthy donors. Regarding the study as a whole: Accurate HLA-A and HLA-B prediction from TCR beta sequences was reported for most subjects. Cytomegalovirus association was assigned to 170 or so TCR beta chains. Confirmation in vitro established that three CMV-associated chains were specific for CMV antigens. A further, later analysis showed that HLA-associated TCR beta chains (compared with equally common others) were more clonally expanded.

Sample: PBMCs. The clonotype comes from a male donor in good health and CMV-seronegative.

The CDR3 protein is CASSPQREEDTQYF. The CDR3 nucleotides read TGTGCCAGCAGTCCTCAGCGGGAGGAAGATACGCAGTATTTT. The rearrangement joins TRBV6-5 to TRBJ2-3, with 9 bases aligning to TRBD2. In germline, CDR1 is MNHEY, CDR2 SVGAGI. The CDR3 runs to 14 residues. Trimming removed 5 bases from V and 5 bases from J; junction bases left unmatched: 5.